Below are 11 T cell receptor beta chains sequenced from a single sample in a study of shared clonotypes between healthy human individuals. TCRdb's copy holds only in-frame clones and misses some; the assay was immunoSEQ multiplex PCR. The table has 850,000 to 1,200,000 clones, approximately 76% seen once. The material sequenced was memory CD4+ T cells sorted from blood. Subset indicated: CD45RA-negative fraction. These receptors all stem from a man between 18 and 29 years old in good health.

The chain employs TRBV2 and TRBJ1-1; 7 bases map to TRBD1. The germline CDR1 and CDR2 sequences are SNHLY and FYNNEI. The J segment lost 0 bases and the V segment lost 5 bases, leaving 9 bases of the junction unmatched. The CDR3 covers 16 residues. The chain's CDR3 is CASSPPQGQLNTEAFF. The CDR3 DNA is TGTGCCAGCAGTCCCCCCCAGGGACAGTTGAACACTGAAGCTTTCTTT.

The rearrangement links TRBV6-1 to TRBJ2-5; 9 bases align to TRBD2. Looked up from germline, CDR1 is MNHNS and CDR2 is SASEGT. This CDR3 has 12 residues. With 8 bases clipped from V and 10 bases from J, the junction kept 8 bases outside the gene matches. The DNA of the CDR3 is TGTGCCAGCGGTACTAGCGGGCCAAACCAGTACTTC. It specifies CASGTSGPNQYF.

The genes are TRBV29-1 and TRBJ1-2; TRBD1 might be the D (5 bases). The CDR3 has 11 amino acids. Germline values: CDR1 SQVTM, CDR2 ANQGSEA. V gave up 4 bases and J gave up 3 bases, with 6 bases separating them. The CDR3 DNA reads as TGCAGCGTTGCGACAGACTATGGCTACACCTTC. Translating gives CSVATDYGYTF.

This clone was seen a few times. The V and J genes are TRBV5-4 and TRBJ2-5, with D perhaps TRBD2 (5 bases). The CDR3 contains 14 residues. Germline V gene sequence: CDR1 SGHNT, CDR2 YYREEE (reference sequence). V was pared by 0 bases and J by 6 bases, with 12 bases between. CDR3 in amino acids: CASSLAGGKKTQYF. The CDR3 DNA is TGTGCCAGCAGCTTGGCAGGAGGTAAGAAGACCCAGTACTTC. Filled out from reference TRBV5-4 and TRBJ2-5, the complete variable domain reads ETGVTQSPTHLIKTRGQQVTLRCSSQSGHNTVSWYQQALGQGPQFIFQYYREEENGRGNFPPRFSGLQFPNYSSELNVNALELDDSALYLCASSLAGGKKTQYFGPGTRLLVL.

CDR3 region: CASSISPAGAPLHF. CDR3 DNA sequence: TGTGCCAGTAGTATTTCTCCAGCAGGGGCGCCCCTCCACTTT. The J gene is TRBJ1-6, the V gene TRBV19; tentatively, D is TRBD1 (6 bases). This CDR3 has 14 amino acids. The germline CDR1 and CDR2 sequences are LNHDA and SQIVND (reference sequence). V dropped 3 bases and J dropped 13 bases, with 16 bases sitting between them.

V and J are TRBV29-1 and TRBJ1-3; D gene ambiguous. This CDR3 has 13 residues. Germline assignment: CDR1 SQVTM and CDR2 ANQGSEA. The CDR3 reads CSYWENSGNTIYF. DNA of the CDR3: TGCTCCTATTGGGAGAACTCTGGAAACACCATATATTTT.

This chain links TRBV4-1 with TRBJ1-4; unclear D gene. V was pared by 1 base and J by 4 bases, with 13 bases between. CDR3 length: 16 amino acids. The germline V gene has CDR1 MGHRA and CDR2 YSYEKL. Here the CDR3 DNA reads TGCGCCAGCAGCCAAGGACGGGCAGACCTTAATGAAAAACTGTTTTTT. Residues: CASSQGRADLNEKLFF.

The genes are TRBV5-1 and TRBJ2-2; possibly TRBD2 for D (6 bases). The CDR3 consists of 16 residues. The V gene's germline CDR1 is SGHRS and CDR2 YFSETQ. With 1 base removed from V and 2 bases from J, the gap between germline ends came to 12 bases. CDR3 region: CASSLSGVINTGELFF. Here the CDR3 DNA reads TGCGCCAGCAGCTTGTCGGGGGTGATAAACACCGGGGAGCTGTTTTTT.

This clone was seen only once. This rearrangement joins TRBV19 to TRBJ2-2; TRBD1 matches at 9 bases. The CDR3 has 15 residues. J was trimmed by 4 bases and V by 4 bases; bases with no gene match: 4. Germline assignment: CDR1 LNHDA and CDR2 SQIVND (reference sequence). CDR3 DNA sequence: TGTGCCAGTAGTAACACAGGGGGCATCACCGGGGAGCTGTTTTTT. This gives the protein CASSNTGGITGELFF. Together with reference TRBV19 and TRBJ2-2, the CDR3 gives the full variable domain: DGGITQSPKYLFRKEGQNVTLSCEQNLNHDAMYWYRQDPGQGLRLIYYSQIVNDFQKGDIAEGYSVSREKKESFPLTVTSAQKNPTAFYLCASSNTGGITGELFFGEGSRLTVL.

The chain carries TRBV7-9 and TRBJ2-3; the D gene is possibly TRBD1 (6 bases). CDR3 size: 15 residues. Trimming cost V 6 bases and J 8 bases, with 21 bases left between them. CDR1 is SEHNR, CDR2 FQNEAQ, per germline (reference sequence). The CDR3 region has the DNA TGTGCCAGCAGTAAGGGGGAGCGCCTCCTAAGTACGCAGTATTTT. Translated, it gives CASSKGERLLSTQYF. Drawing the rest from reference TRBV7-9 and TRBJ2-3, the complete variable domain is DTGVSQNPRHKITKRGQNVTFRCDPISEHNRLYWYRQTLGQGPEFLTYFQNEAQLEKSRLLSDRFSAERPKGSFSTLEIQRTEQGDSAMYLCASSKGERLLSTQYFGPGTRLTVL.

This clone showed up just once. The V and J genes are TRBV7-2 and TRBJ1-5; D gene uncertain. Trimming removed 0 bases at V and 4 bases at J, with 7 bases between. Germline V lookup: CDR1 SGHTA, CDR2 FQGNSA. This CDR3 spans 14 amino acids. CDR3: CASSLAPNNQPQHF. CDR3 DNA sequence: TGTGCCAGCAGCTTAGCGCCGAATAATCAGCCCCAGCATTTT. The full variable domain, with the rest looked up from reference TRBV7-2 and TRBJ1-5, is GAGVSQSPSNKVTEKGKDVELRCDPISGHTALYWYRQSLGQGLEFLIYFQGNSAPDKSGLPSDRFSAERTGGSVSTLTIQRTQQEDSAVYLCASSLAPNNQPQHFGDGTRLSIL.